A single sample is the source of the 2 T cell receptor beta chains below, sequenced in a study of blood T cell repertoires in COVID-19 (TCRdb year 2020). The library was prepared using the immunoSEQ multiplex PCR assay. Drawn from immuneACCESS, this table holds only the in-frame rearrangements with V and J called that TCRdb kept. Clones are partly lost; checked studies trace under half to an unresolved V gene and leave the rest unexplained. For this sample the table gives over 200,000 clones, of which about 85% were detected only once. Approximately 0.66% of the sample is taken by the ten largest. Sequencing input: peripheral blood. These TCRs come from a man in his forties with acute or convalescent COVID-19.

The chain recombines TRBV27 with TRBJ2-1; no firm D call. V lost 2 bases and J 6 bases, leaving 8 bases between the germline ends. The germline V gene has CDR1 MNHEY and CDR2 SMNVEV (reference sequence). The CDR3 spans 13 residues. The CDR3 loop is CASSLIGSNEQFF. CDR3 nucleotides: TGTGCCAGCAGTTTAATTGGTAGCAATGAGCAGTTCTTC.

The chain is built from TRBV5-1 and TRBJ1-6; D is possibly TRBD1 (5 bases). Germline V gene sequence: CDR1 SGHRS, CDR2 YFSETQ. Trimming stripped 0 bases from V and 13 bases from J, with 17 bases between. This CDR3 is built from 15 residues. CDR3 nucleotides: TGCGCCAGCAGCTTGGCCATGGACACGGGTGCGCCCCTCCACTTT. This gives the protein CASSLAMDTGAPLHF.